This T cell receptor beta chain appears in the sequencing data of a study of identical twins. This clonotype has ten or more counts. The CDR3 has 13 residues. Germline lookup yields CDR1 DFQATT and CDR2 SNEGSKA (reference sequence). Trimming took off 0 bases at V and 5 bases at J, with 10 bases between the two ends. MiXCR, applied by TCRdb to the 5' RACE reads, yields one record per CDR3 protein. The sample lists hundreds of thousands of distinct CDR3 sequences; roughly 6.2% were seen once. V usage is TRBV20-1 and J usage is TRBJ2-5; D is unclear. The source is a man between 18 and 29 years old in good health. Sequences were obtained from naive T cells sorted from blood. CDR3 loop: CSARDWLGETQYF. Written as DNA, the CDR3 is TGCAGTGCTAGAGACTGGCTGGGGGAGACCCAGTACTTC.